This TCR beta chain was documented in a study of PD-1 blockade in classical Hodgkin lymphoma. Overall study findings and caveats: When set against healthy donors, newly diagnosed patients were reported to show lower baseline TCR diversity.

V gave up 4 bases and J gave up 2 bases, with 11 bases separating them. The CDR3 covers 14 residues. The germline V gene encodes CDR1 SGHDN and CDR2 FVKESK. Concerning this clone itself: Its antigen remains unknown.

All the patients suffered relapse after autologous stem cell transplantation, and brentuximab vedotin exposure differed. Repertoires were generated with immunoSEQ multiplex PCR, while TCRdb's copy carries only in-frame clones and drops some. Among about 41,000 clones, about 88% were seen once, and the ten largest hold 4.5% to 6.5%. The sequence came from a human donor with classical Hodgkin lymphoma. The V call is TRBV14, the J call TRBJ1-2; D possibly corresponds to TRBD1 (6 bases). The specimen comprised peripheral blood mononuclear cells (PBMCs), sampled before the second cycle of nivolumab. The CDR3 DNA is TGTGCCAGCAGCCTGGGGGCAGCCAACTATGGCTACACCTTC. Protein product: CASSLGAANYGYTF.